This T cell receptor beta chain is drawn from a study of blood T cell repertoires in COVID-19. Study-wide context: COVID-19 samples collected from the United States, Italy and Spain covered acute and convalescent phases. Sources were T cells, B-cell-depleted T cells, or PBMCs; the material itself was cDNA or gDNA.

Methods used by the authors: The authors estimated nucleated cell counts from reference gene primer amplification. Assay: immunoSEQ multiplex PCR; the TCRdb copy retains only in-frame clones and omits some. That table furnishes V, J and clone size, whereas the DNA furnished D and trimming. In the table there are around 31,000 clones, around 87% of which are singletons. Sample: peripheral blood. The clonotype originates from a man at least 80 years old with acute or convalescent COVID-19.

The CDR3 nucleotides read TGTGCCAGCAGCCAAGACTACCGGGGTGGCTACACCTTC. Amino acids: CASSQDYRGGYTF. This chain uses TRBV14 with TRBJ1-2; D is ambiguous. There are 13 residues in the CDR3. V lost 0 bases to trimming and J lost 7 bases, with 9 bases between them. The germline gives CDR1 SGHDN, CDR2 FVKESK.